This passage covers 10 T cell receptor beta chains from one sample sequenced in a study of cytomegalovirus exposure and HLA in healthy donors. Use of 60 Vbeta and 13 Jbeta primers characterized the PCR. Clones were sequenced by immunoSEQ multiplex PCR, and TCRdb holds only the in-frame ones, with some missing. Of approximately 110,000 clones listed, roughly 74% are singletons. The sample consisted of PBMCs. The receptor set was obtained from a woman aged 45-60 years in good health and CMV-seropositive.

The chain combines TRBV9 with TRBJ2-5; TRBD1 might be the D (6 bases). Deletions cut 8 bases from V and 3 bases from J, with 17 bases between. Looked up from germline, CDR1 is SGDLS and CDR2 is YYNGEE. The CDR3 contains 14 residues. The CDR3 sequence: CASTRDTGKETQYF. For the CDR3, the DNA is TGTGCCAGTACAAGGGACACTGGAAAAGAGACCCAGTACTTC.

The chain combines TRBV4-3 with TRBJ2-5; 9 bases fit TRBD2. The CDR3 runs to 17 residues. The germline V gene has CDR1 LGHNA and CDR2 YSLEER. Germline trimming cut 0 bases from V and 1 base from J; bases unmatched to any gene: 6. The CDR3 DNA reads TGCGCCAGCAGCCAAGATATGGCGGGGGGGACCCAAGAGACCCAGTACTTC. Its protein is CASSQDMAGGTQETQYF.

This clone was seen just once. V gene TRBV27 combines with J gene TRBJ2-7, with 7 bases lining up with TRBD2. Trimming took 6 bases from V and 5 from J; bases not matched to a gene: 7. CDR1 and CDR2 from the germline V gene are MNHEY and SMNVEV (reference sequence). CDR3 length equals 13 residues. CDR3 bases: TGTGCCAGCAGCACCTTGGGAGGGCACGAGCAGTACTTC. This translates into CASSTLGGHEQYF.

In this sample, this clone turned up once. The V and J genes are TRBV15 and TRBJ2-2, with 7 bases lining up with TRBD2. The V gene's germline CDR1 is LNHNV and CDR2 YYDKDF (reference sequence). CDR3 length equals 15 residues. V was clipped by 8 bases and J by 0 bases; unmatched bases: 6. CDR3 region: CATGASGANTGELFF. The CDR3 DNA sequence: TGTGCCACCGGGGCTAGCGGCGCGAACACCGGGGAGCTGTTTTTT.

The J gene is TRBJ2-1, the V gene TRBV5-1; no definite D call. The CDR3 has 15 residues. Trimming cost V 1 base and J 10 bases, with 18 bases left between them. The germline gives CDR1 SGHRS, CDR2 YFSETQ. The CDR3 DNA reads TGCGCCAGCAGCTTGATTGGGTTCGGTCTCAGGGAGCAGTTCTTC. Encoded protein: CASSLIGFGLREQFF. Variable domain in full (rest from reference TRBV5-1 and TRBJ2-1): KAGVTQTPRYLIKTRGQQVTLSCSPISGHRSVSWYQQTPGQGLQFLFEYFSETQRNKGNFPGRFSGRQFSNSRSEMNVSTLELGDSALYLCASSLIGFGLREQFFGPGTRLTVL.

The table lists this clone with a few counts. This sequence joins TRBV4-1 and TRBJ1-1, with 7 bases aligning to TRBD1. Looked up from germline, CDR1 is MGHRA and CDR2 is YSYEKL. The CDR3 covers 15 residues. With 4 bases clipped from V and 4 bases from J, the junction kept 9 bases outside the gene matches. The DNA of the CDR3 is TGCGCCAGCAGCCTGAGAGGGGGCTTGGGCACTGAAGCTTTCTTT. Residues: CASSLRGGLGTEAFF.

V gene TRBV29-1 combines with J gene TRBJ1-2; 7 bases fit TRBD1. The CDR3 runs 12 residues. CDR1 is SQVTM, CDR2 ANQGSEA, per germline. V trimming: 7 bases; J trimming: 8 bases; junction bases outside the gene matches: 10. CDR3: CSAGQAIGGYTF. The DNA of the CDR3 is TGCAGCGCTGGACAGGCAATTGGGGGCTACACCTTC. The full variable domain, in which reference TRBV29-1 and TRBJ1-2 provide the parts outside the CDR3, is SAVISQKPSRDICQRGTSLTIQCQVDSQVTMMFWYRQQPGQSLTLIATANQGSEATYESGFVIDKFPISRPNLTFSTLTVSNMSPEDSSIYLCSAGQAIGGYTFGSGTRLTVV.

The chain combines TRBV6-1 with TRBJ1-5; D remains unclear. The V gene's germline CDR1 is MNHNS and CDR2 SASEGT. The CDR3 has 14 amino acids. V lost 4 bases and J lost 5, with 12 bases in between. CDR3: CASSGASTDQPQHF. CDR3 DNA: TGTGCCAGCAGTGGGGCAAGCACCGATCAGCCCCAGCATTTT.

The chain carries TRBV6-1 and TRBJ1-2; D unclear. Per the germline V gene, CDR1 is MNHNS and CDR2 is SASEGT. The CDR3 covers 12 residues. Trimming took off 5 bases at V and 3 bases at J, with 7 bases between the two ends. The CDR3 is CASSPEYYGYTF. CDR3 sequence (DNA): TGTGCCAGCAGTCCGGAGTACTATGGCTACACCTTC.

The DNA for the CDR3 is TGTGCCAGCAGCCAAGTCGACATTACGCAGTATTTT. It translates to CASSQVDITQYF. The J gene is TRBJ2-3, the V gene TRBV14; the D is unclear. V was clipped by 1 base and J by 8 bases, with 7 bases between them. The CDR3 is made up of 12 amino acids. Germline CDR1 SGHDN, CDR2 FVKESK.